The 2 T cell receptor beta chains below come from one sample, sequenced in a study of blood T cell repertoires in COVID-19. Produced via immunoSEQ multiplex PCR; TCRdb's table is partial and in-frame only. The sample holds 300,000 to 400,000 clones; roughly 87% are singletons and the top ten take more than 7.5%. The specimen was peripheral blood. These receptors all stem from a man aged 30 to 39 with COVID-19, enrolled during active disease.

The V call is TRBV6-5, the J call TRBJ1-5, with D possibly being TRBD1 (6 bases). The CDR3 loop spans 15 amino acids. Deletions cut 6 bases from V and 2 bases from J, with 14 bases between. Germline values: CDR1 MNHEY, CDR2 SVGAGI. The CDR3 region has the DNA TGTGCCAGCAGCCTCAGGACAGTGGGCAATCAGCCCCAGCATTTT. As protein: CASSLRTVGNQPQHF.

J is TRBJ1-1 and V is TRBV3-1 (or the pseudogene TRBV3-2), with 7 bases lining up with TRBD1. The trim removed 4 bases at V and 5 bases at J, leaving 1 base unmatched. CDR1 is LGHDT, CDR2 YNNKEL, per germline (reference sequence). The CDR3 is 12 amino acids. CDR3 nucleotides: TGTGCCAGCAGCCTACAGGGGACTGAAGCTTTCTTT. Encoded protein: CASSLQGTEAFF.